This record looks at one T cell receptor beta chain sequence and its context. This clone was observed a few times. The antigen this receptor binds is unknown. Per-nucleotide qualities are absent, and no much larger clonotype sits a single base away. The CDR3 sequence holds 13 residues, the cysteine and phenylalanine included. Kept here is only the CDR3 DNA, which spans 39 bases and is read in frame from base 1. Looking up the germline V gene yields CDR1 KGHSH and CDR2 LQKENI. Relative to germline, V is 3 bases shorter and J is 0 bases shorter, with 4 bases between their ends. Receptors were amplified or captured by the immunoSEQ multiplex PCR assay. A mixture of 60 forward primers for TCR Vbeta segments and 13 reverse primers for TCR Jbeta segments was used in the multiplex PCR. The CDR3 region of rearranged TCR beta genes was amplified from genomic DNA with a multiplex PCR assay. The Illumina HiSeq System was used to sequence the amplified TCR beta libraries as 87-base-pair reads. On the authors' methods: A later analysis counted 75 million to 100 million unique TCR beta chains across the 500 to 850 repertoires, and some 11 million of these chains were shared by at least two donors. Raw reads were error-corrected and collapsed into unique sequences by a nearest-neighbor algorithm in which closely related sequences were merged to remove PCR and sequencing errors. Alignment of CDR3 sequences to IMGT reference sequences was used to assign V, D and J gene segments. For a sequence to be retained, at least a six-nucleotide match to both a V gene segment and a J gene segment was required. Rearrangements were called productive when the CDR3 lacked stop codons and stayed in frame with V and J; all others were non-productive. Following IMGT convention, CDR3 was defined as the stretch from the second conserved V-encoded cysteine up to the conserved J-encoded phenylalanine. In an earlier analysis of around 600 of the donors, sequences lacking an unambiguous match to a single V gene segment were excluded. In an earlier analysis of 500 to 750 of the donors, V segments were called functional above 56.7% productive rearrangements and were called segregating when the between-donor standard deviation exceeded 5%. A statistical classification framework was built to diagnose cytomegalovirus status from the catalog of TCR beta chain sequences. A later analysis assigned V and J genes by comparing TCR nucleotide sequences with IMGT/GENE-DB human TR gene sequences. A later analysis assigned CDR3 sequences and most-parsimonious VDJ recombination scenarios with the TCRdist pipeline. In a later analysis, every TCR beta chain was defined by the combination of its CDR3 amino acid sequence and its V-gene family, and reads without a unique V-gene family were dropped. As a way to deal with suspected cross-contamination and a sequencing artifact, a later analysis dropped 592 nucleotide sequences that were highly shared and had low generation probability. In a later analysis, a clonal expansion index for each public chain was calculated from normalized within-repertoire ranks of inferred template counts. In a later analysis, generation probabilities were computed with a VDJ recombination model fitted to out-of-frame rearrangements, and the resulting probabilities were checked against IGoR. In a later analysis, hypergeometric tests were used to score TCR-TCR, TCR-HLA and TCR-CMV co-occurrence, with a repertoire-size bias correction applied to TCR pairs. False discovery rates were estimated in a later analysis by permuting HLA or CMV assignments 20 times. In a later analysis, co-occurring TCRs were grouped with DBSCAN, and TCRdist sequence similarity was added when clustering was performed within HLA-allele-positive subsets. For co-occurrence clustering, repertoires with fewer than 30,000 or more than 120,000 public chains were excluded, along with roughly 5 repertoires with anomalous nucleotide sharing. The immuneACCESS repertoire file appears here via TCRdb, limited to in-frame rearrangements. These files lack a portion of the clones; in checked studies, under half of the deficit traces to unresolved V genes, and the cause of the others is not known. V and J calls and clone size come straight from that table; D and trimming were deduced from the DNA. In this sample the table shows approximately 170,000 clones, more than 60% of which occur a single time. Over 3% of the sample lies in the top ten.

This record comes from a study of cytomegalovirus exposure and HLA in healthy donors (dated by TCRdb to 2015 to 2018). About the study as a whole: According to an earlier analysis of several hundred of the donors, some 180 million T cells yielded 100 million or so unique TCR beta sequences and 250 to 350 Gb of sequence data. High-throughput TCR immunosequencing, statistical association of individual TCRs with disease status, and machine learning were combined to predict cytomegalovirus infection status. A handful of DR-DQ haplotypes were treated as single units for association and clustering because of strong linkage in the cohort. Both class I and class II loci were covered by HLA typing, at four-digit resolution. The study aimed to test whether signatures of past pathogen exposure could be identified by cataloging public T cell receptors. Typing coverage differed by locus: A, B, C, DRB1 and DQB1 were typed in about 629-640 donors, DQA1 in roughly 500, DPA1 in around 600, and DPB1 in about 450. All discovery cohort repertoires had been generated using a single sequencing platform. Donor age, sex, ethnicity and CMV serostatus were compiled together with the repertoire data. Rather than using new phenotypic data, the later analysis identified candidate immune exposures from TCR beta sequences and from how often those sequences occurred across donors. An earlier analysis of roughly 580 of the donors used high-throughput TCR beta sequencing to judge whether each TCR beta V gene segment behaved as functional or pseudogenic. In a later analysis, previously published TCR beta repertoires from 666 donors were re-analyzed and high-resolution HLA genotyping was added so that TCR occurrence patterns could be studied. Of the roughly 400 genotyped donors, 70% to 90% were placed in the genetic ancestry cluster associated with self-reported Caucasian donors. A later genetic analysis used genome-wide SNP genotypes for about 55% of the 666 donors, treating that subset as a discovery cohort. An early release covering roughly 640 HLA-typed donors comprised 300 to 350 gigabases of sequencing data and around 85 million unique TCR sequences. A separate validation cohort of roughly 130 different subjects was used in addition to the 666-subject first cohort. The study profiled the T cell repertoires of under 850 subjects by immunosequencing and related them to cytomegalovirus serostatus. Among some 410 genotyped donors of the cohort, an average of around 240,000 unique TCR beta nucleotide sequences were sequenced per donor, roughly a sixth of them non-productive.

Overall results and qualifications from the work: Roughly 17 rarely observed V segments, including chromosome 9 orphons, were excluded from the earlier analysis of about 600 of the donors because counts were too low. The classifier was reported to diagnose cytomegalovirus status with high specificity and sensitivity in both the original and validation cohorts. A further reported finding was that TCR beta sequences accurately predicted the HLA-A and HLA-B alleles for most subjects in the first cohort. The sequencing pipeline was judged likely to have produced a cluster of highly shared sequence variants as a technical artifact. A later genetic analysis associated a missense DCLRE1C variant with V-gene and J-gene trimming of TCR beta chains, and an independent cohort replicated the association. A few of the identified cytomegalovirus-associated TCR beta chains were confirmed in vitro to be specific for cytomegalovirus antigens. A later genetic analysis reported fewer N-insertions in productive TCRs among donors in an Asian-associated ancestry cluster than the approximately 700-donor mean. At a false discovery rate of 0.05, a later analysis linked 15,000 to 20,000 TCR beta sequences to specific HLA alleles. A total of fewer than 200 TCR beta chains were listed by the study as associated with cytomegalovirus. HLA typing was unavailable for some donors at each locus, so association tests used only the typed subset. The authors suggested that the approach could potentially be extended to other disease states and immunological phenotypes. When HLA alleles, especially DR and DQ, strongly co-occurred, attributing TCR associations to individual alleles was difficult. Linkage disequilibrium might explain the correlated functional status among segregating V segments, but an unknown experimental factor could not be ruled out. Immune exposure information for the cohort was limited to CMV serostatus. Presence/absence analyses assumed roughly uniform sequencing depth across donors, an assumption that may not hold. Across donors, most TCR sequences were observed very rarely, whereas some public TCRs were present in many individuals. A later analysis reported that several top co-occurrence clusters appeared linked to parvovirus B19, influenza, CMV and Epstein-Barr virus. A later analysis found that HLA-associated TCR beta chains were more clonally expanded and had lower generation probabilities than equally common non-associated chains. The 87-base-pair reads could not distinguish some IMGT-functional V segments, including TRBV6-2 and TRBV6-3, so those segments were excluded. An earlier analysis of around 500 of the donors showed that most TCR beta V segments appeared in productive rearrangements either about 90% or about 30% of the time, which broadly matched IMGT annotations. Most CMV-associated TCR beta chains appeared to be HLA-restricted in a later analysis, and the HLA associations seemed to be driven largely by CMV exposure. Only TCR beta chains were sequenced in this cohort, and the absence of alpha or paired-chain data limited detectable features. In a later analysis, TCR association rates were found to vary across HLA loci, with the most associated TCRs seen for DRB1 alleles and the fewest for HLA-C alleles.

The cohort comprised more than 550 healthy bone marrow donors. All cohort members were sampled while nominally healthy, although unrecorded immune exposures were likely present. The donor was CMV seronegative and belonged to the group of 352 seronegative cohort members. A peripheral blood sample was collected from each donor, and TCR beta sequencing was performed on peripheral blood mononuclear cells. Genomic DNA was extracted from the blood cell samples with the Qiagen DNeasy Blood Extraction Kit. The TCR originated in a female donor in good health and CMV-seronegative. The V gene is TRBV18 and the J gene is TRBJ2-3, with the D gene too uncertain to name. The sample taken for sequencing was PBMCs. The nucleotide sequence is given as TGTGCCAGCTCACCCTCTAGCACAGATACGCAGTATTTT. It specifies CASSPSSTDTQYF.